Detailed here is one T cell receptor (beta chain). The antigen is undetermined. Germline V CDR1 and CDR2: SQVTM, ANQGSEA. V lost 0 bases to trimming and J lost 8 bases, with 10 bases between them. The CDR3 runs to 12 residues. The sample originates from a study of vaccination effects on CD4 cells after COVID-19. Study overall: Following the second dose by a median of 72 days, the post-vaccine samples were obtained.

ViraFEST expansion of antigen-specific CD4+ T cells with viral peptide pools preceded sequencing. At the end of 10 days of culture, CD4+ T cells were isolated. Two doses of BNT162b2 or mRNA-1273 vaccine were administered to participants. Wells containing two million PBMC each were cultured with about 9 IU/ml IL-2 and 8 to 10 ug/ml peptides. A half-medium replacement with IL-2 medium was carried out on days 3 and 7. Method: immunoSEQ multiplex PCR; TCRdb's copy keeps in-frame clones and lacks some. The repertoire holds about 80,000 clones, with roughly 73% as singletons. The V call is TRBV29-1, the J call TRBJ1-2, with unresolved D. The receptor was isolated from a human donor who received a COVID-19 vaccine. The input for sequencing was CD4+ T cells from PBMCs cultured with HCoV-OC43 spike peptides, taken after COVID-19 vaccination. Subset in this sample: HCoV-OC43 spike overlapping peptide pool stimulation. The CDR3 protein is CSVEDSSAGYTF. In nucleotides, the CDR3 is TGCAGCGTTGAAGACAGCTCGGCGGGCTACACCTTC. The full variable domain, completed using reference TRBV29-1 and TRBJ1-2, is SAVISQKPSRDICQRGTSLTIQCQVDSQVTMMFWYRQQPGQSLTLIATANQGSEATYESGFVIDKFPISRPNLTFSTLTVSNMSPEDSSIYLCSVEDSSAGYTFGSGTRLTVV.